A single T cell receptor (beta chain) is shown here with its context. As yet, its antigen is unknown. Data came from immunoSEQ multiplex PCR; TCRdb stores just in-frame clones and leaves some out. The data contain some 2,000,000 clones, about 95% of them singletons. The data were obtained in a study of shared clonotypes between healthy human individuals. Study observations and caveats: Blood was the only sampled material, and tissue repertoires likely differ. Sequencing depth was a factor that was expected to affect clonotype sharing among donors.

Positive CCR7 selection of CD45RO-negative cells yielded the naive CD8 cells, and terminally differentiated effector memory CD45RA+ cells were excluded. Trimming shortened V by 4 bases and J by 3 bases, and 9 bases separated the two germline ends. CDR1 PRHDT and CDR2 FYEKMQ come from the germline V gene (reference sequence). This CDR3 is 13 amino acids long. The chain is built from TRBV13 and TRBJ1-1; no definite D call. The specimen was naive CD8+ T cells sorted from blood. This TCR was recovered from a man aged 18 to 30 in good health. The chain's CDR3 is CASSSRYYTEAFF. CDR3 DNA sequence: TGTGCCAGCAGCTCCCGGTATTACACTGAAGCTTTCTTT.